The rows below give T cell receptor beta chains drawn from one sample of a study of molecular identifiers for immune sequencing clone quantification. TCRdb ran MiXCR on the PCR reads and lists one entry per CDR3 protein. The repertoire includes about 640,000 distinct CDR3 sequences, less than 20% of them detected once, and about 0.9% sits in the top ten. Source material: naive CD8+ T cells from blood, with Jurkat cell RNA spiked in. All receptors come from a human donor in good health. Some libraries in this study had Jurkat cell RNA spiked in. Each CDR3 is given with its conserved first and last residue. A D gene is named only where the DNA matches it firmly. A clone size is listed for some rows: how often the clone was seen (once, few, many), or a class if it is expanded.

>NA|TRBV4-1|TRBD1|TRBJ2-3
TGCGCCAGCAGCCCGCGGGGGACAGGGTACACAGATACGCAGTATTTT
CASSPRGTGYTDTQYF
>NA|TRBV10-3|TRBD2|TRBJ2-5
TGTGCCACCAGTGAGTCGGGGGGACAAGAGACCCAGTACTTC
CATSESGGQETQYF
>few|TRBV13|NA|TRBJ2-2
TGTGCCAGCAGCTTAACCAGCGGGCTTAGCGGGGAGCTGTTTTTT
CASSLTSGLSGELFF
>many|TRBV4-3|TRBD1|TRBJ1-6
TGCGCCAGCAGCCAAGATCGGTCAGGGGGCCCCTATAATTCACCCCTCCACTTT
CASSQDRSGGPYNSPLHF
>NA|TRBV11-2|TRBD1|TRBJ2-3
TGTGCCAGCAGCAGCCCGGGACAGCTTTCAGATACGCAGTATTTT
CASSSPGQLSDTQYF
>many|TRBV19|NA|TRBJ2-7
TGTGCCAGTAGTATCGGGACAACCGGAGGCTACGAGCAGTACTTC
CASSIGTTGGYEQYF
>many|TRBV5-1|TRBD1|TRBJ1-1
TGCGCCAGCAGCTTCCGCGGGACAGGGGGCTCTGAAGCTTTCTTT
CASSFRGTGGSEAFF
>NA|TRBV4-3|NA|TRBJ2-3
TGCGCCAGCAGCTCACAGGCGTTCTCCACAGATACGCAGTATTTT
CASSSQAFSTDTQYF
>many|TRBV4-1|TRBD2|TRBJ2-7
TGCGCCAGCAGCCAAGATCTAGCGGGGGTGCCAGGGCAGTACTTC
CASSQDLAGVPGQYF
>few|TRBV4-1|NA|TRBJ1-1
TGCGCCAGCAGCCAAATCGACACCGCTCATGAAGCTTTCTTT
CASSQIDTAHEAFF
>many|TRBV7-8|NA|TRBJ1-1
TGTGCCAGCAGCTCACACGGGACAAGAGACACTGAAGCTTTCTTT
CASSSHGTRDTEAFF
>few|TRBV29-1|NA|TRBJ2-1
TGCAGCGTTGCTGTCCTAGGGAAGGGTTTAGGTGAGCGGTTCTTC
CSVAVLGKGLGERFF
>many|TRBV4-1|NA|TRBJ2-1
TGCGCCAGCAGCCGAGCAGGGTATGAGCAGTTCTTC
CASSRAGYEQFF
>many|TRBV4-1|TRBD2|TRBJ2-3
TGCGCCAGCAGCCAAGGCCCCCCCACTAGCGGGGGCCCCACAGATACGCAGTATTTT
CASSQGPPTSGGPTDTQYF
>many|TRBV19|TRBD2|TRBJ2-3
TGTGCCAGTAGTATAGGCGGGGGAGGCACAGATACGCAGTATTTT
CASSIGGGGTDTQYF
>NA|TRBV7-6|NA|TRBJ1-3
TGTGCCAGCAGCTTAACCAGGAAGACCGCGAAAGTGGCTGGAAACACCATATATTTT
CASSLTRKTAKVAGNTIYF
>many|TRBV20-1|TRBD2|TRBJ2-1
TGCAGTGCTAGGGGGACTAGCGGGGGGGCCGGTGAGCAGTTCTTC
CSARGTSGGAGEQFF
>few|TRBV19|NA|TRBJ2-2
TGTGCCAGTAGTATACCCGTCGGAAACACCGGGGAGCTGTTTTTT
CASSIPVGNTGELFF
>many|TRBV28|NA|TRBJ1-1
TGTGCCAGCAAAACAGGCTCTGAAGCTTTCTTT
CASKTGSEAFF
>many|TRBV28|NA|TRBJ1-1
TGTGCCAGCAGGTCCACCAGAGGGGTGAACACTGAAGCTTTCTTT
CASRSTRGVNTEAFF
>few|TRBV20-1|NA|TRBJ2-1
TGCAGTGCCTCTTCCCCTAAGAGCTCCTACAATGAGCAGTTCTTC
CSASSPKSSYNEQFF
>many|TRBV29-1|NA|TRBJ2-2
TGCAGCGCCACTGGAGACACCGGGGAGCTGTTTTTT
CSATGDTGELFF
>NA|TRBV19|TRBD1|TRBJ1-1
TGTGCCAGCAGTATATCCCCAGGGGGAGGCACTGAAGCTTTCTTT
CASSISPGGGTEAFF
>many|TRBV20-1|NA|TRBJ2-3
TGCAGTGCTAGTGCCCTAGCGGATACGCAGTATTTT
CSASALADTQYF
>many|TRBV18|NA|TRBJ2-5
TGTGCCAGCAGCCCACCAGTCCAAGAGACCCAGTACTTC
CASSPPVQETQYF
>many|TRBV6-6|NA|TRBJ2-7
TGTGCCAGCAGTTACTCGATGGAAGGGACGGATTCTTACGAGCAGTACTTC
CASSYSMEGTDSYEQYF
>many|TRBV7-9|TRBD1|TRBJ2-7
TGTGCCAGCGCCCGGGACAGAGCCTACGAGCAGTACTTC
CASARDRAYEQYF
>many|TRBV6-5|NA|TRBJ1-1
TGTGCCAGCAGTCGGGACTCGGGGGTCACTGAAGCTTTCTTT
CASSRDSGVTEAFF
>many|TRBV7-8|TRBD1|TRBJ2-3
TGTGCCAGCAGCTCCGGCCCCGACAGGGGGCTTACAGATACGCAGTATTTT
CASSSGPDRGLTDTQYF
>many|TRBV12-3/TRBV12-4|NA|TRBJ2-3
TGTGCCAGCAGTTTACCCCGGGCCGCAACCACTAGCACAGATACGCAGTATTTT
CASSLPRAATTSTDTQYF
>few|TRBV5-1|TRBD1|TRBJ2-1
TGCGCCAGCTGTCTCATCCCGGGACAGGGTTGGAATGAGCAGTTCTTC
CASCLIPGQGWNEQFF
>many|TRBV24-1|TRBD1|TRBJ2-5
TGTGCCACCAGTGACGGGGGACAGGGGGGACAAGAGACCCAGTACTTC
CATSDGGQGGQETQYF
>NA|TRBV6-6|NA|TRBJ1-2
TGTGCCAGCGGGTCAGACAATTACTATGGCTACACCTTC
CASGSDNYYGYTF
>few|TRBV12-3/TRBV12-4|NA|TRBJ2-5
TGTGCCAGCAGTTTTATTCCCAGCGGGCAAGAGACCCAGTACTTC
CASSFIPSGQETQYF
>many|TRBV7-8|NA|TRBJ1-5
TGTGCCAGCAGCTTAGAACCGATAGGACATAGCAATCAGCCCCAGCATTTT
CASSLEPIGHSNQPQHF
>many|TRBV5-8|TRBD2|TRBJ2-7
TGTGCCAGCAGCTTGGTTGCGCGGGAGGGCCTCTCCTACGAGCAGTACTTC
CASSLVAREGLSYEQYF
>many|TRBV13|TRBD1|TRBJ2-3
TGTGCCAGCAGCTCTGGGACAGGGATAGGAAATACGCAGTATTTT
CASSSGTGIGNTQYF
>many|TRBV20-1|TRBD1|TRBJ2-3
TGCAGTGCTTCTCCCCTGGGACAGGCTAGCACAGATACGCAGTATTTT
CSASPLGQASTDTQYF
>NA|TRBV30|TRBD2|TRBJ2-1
TGTGCCTGGAGTGAAATTAGCGGGGGCGAGCAGTTCTTC
CAWSEISGGEQFF
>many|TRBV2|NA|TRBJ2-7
TGTGCCAGCAGTGACAGGGGCTACGAGCAGTACTTC
CASSDRGYEQYF